These T cell receptor beta chains were read from a single sample in a study of PD-1 blockade in classical Hodgkin lymphoma. Assay used: immunoSEQ multiplex PCR; TCRdb lists only in-frame clones, some missing. Of around 16,000 clones listed, about three quarters are singletons. The sample here was CD4+ T cells from blood, taken before the fourth cycle of nivolumab. Receptors were obtained from a human donor with classical Hodgkin lymphoma. Each CDR3 is given with its conserved first and last residue. The D gene is left open where the match is weak. Clone sizes are given selectively: once, few, many, or a class where the clone is expanded.

cdr3_nt,cdr3_aa,j_call,d_call,v_call,clone_size
TGTGCCAGCTCAGCAGAGGCCGGGGCAGGGCCCCAAGAGACCCAGTACTTC,CASSAEAGAGPQETQYF,TRBJ2-5,.,TRBV18,once
TGTGCCAGTAGTACGGGGAGGGCCTCGGGCACCGGGGAGCTGTTTTTT,CASSTGRASGTGELFF,TRBJ2-2,TRBD2,TRBV19,.
TGTGCCAGCAGGTCTCTGACTGATTTCTATGGCTACACCTTC,CASRSLTDFYGYTF,TRBJ1-2,.,TRBV2,.
TGTGCCAGCAGCTTCCCCGGGACAGGACATAACACTGAAGCTTTCTTT,CASSFPGTGHNTEAFF,TRBJ1-1,.,TRBV21-1,few
TGTGCCAGCAGTGAAAGGTTGGGAGGGAGCTTCAGCGGGGAGCTGTTTTTT,CASSERLGGSFSGELFF,TRBJ2-2,TRBD2,TRBV6-1,.
TGTGCCAGCAGCCAAGAAGGGCTAGCGGACAGGTACGAGCAGTACTTC,CASSQEGLADRYEQYF,TRBJ2-7,.,TRBV4-2,.
TGCAGCGTTGGGATCGGACAGGGTGGTGGCTACACCTTC,CSVGIGQGGGYTF,TRBJ1-2,TRBD1,TRBV29-1,.
TGTGCCAGCAGTTACTCGAGAACCACTGAAGCTTTCTTT,CASSYSRTTEAFF,TRBJ1-1,.,TRBV6-5,.
TGTGCCAGCAGCTTAGCAGGGGGGCTTTACGGCTACACCTTC,CASSLAGGLYGYTF,TRBJ1-2,.,TRBV7-2,few
TGCGCCAGCAGCTTGACAGGGATCTACGAGCAGTACTTC,CASSLTGIYEQYF,TRBJ2-7,.,TRBV5-1,.
TGTGCCAGCAGCCCCACGGGTTCCTCTGGAAACACCATATATTTT,CASSPTGSSGNTIYF,TRBJ1-3,.,TRBV5-5,.
TGCGCCAGCAGCCCGACGTCAGGGGGAAAGACCGGGGAGCTGTTTTTT,CASSPTSGGKTGELFF,TRBJ2-2,TRBD1,TRBV5-1,.
TGTGCCAGCAGCTTAGGAGCTAGCGGGGTGCCAGAGACCCAGTACTTC,CASSLGASGVPETQYF,TRBJ2-5,TRBD2,TRBV5-4,.
TGTGCCAGCAGCCAAGTTGCGCTACTAGCGGGAGTCTGGCATGAGCAGTTCTTC,CASSQVALLAGVWHEQFF,TRBJ2-1,TRBD2,TRBV4-2,.
TGTGCCAGCAGCTTAAAGGCAGCGTACGAGCAGTACTTC,CASSLKAAYEQYF,TRBJ2-7,.,TRBV5-5,.
TGTGCCAGCAGGGACCTGGGAGAGACCCAGTACTTC,CASRDLGETQYF,TRBJ2-5,.,TRBV6-1,.
TGCAGTGCCGATGGGGGCTACGAGCAGTACTTC,CSADGGYEQYF,TRBJ2-7,.,TRBV20-1,few
TGTGCCAGCAGCTTGAGACAGGGGTCTGGCTACACCTTC,CASSLRQGSGYTF,TRBJ1-2,TRBD1,TRBV5-4,.
TGCGCCAGCAGCTTGGGGGTAGCGGGCTCCGGCCGGGGTAGTGAGCAGTTCTTC,CASSLGVAGSGRGSEQFF,TRBJ2-1,TRBD2,TRBV5-1,.
TGTGCCAGTAACAGAGGGACTAGCGGGAGCTATATCTCTAGGGAGCAGTTCTTC,CASNRGTSGSYISREQFF,TRBJ2-1,TRBD2,TRBV19,once
TGTGCCAGCAGCCCACGAAGCGGGACGTCCTACAATGAGCAGTTCTTC,CASSPRSGTSYNEQFF,TRBJ2-1,TRBD2,TRBV9,.
TGTGCCAGCAGCTTAGCCAGGGGGCGTGAGCAGTTCTTC,CASSLARGREQFF,TRBJ2-1,TRBD1,TRBV7-9,.
TGTGCCTGGGAAACGGGCTTCCCAAACATTCAGTACTTC,CAWETGFPNIQYF,TRBJ2-4,.,TRBV30,.
TGTGCCAGCAGCTTAGTTGCGAGCTCCTACGAGCAGTACTTC,CASSLVASSYEQYF,TRBJ2-7,.,TRBV7-2,.
TGTGCTAGTGGTTTGGACCATGAGCAGTTCTTC,CASGLDHEQFF,TRBJ2-1,.,TRBV12-5,.
TGTGCCAGCAGCTTACTAGGGCTTATTGGGGAGACCCAGTACTTC,CASSLLGLIGETQYF,TRBJ2-5,.,TRBV7-9,few
TGTGCCAGTAGTATTGGTGGAGCGGGACAGTTCTTC,CASSIGGAGQFF,TRBJ2-1,TRBD2,TRBV19,.
TGTGCCAGCAGCTTAGACCCTCGCGGGAGGGCCTGGGAGACCCAGTACTTC,CASSLDPRGRAWETQYF,TRBJ2-5,TRBD2,TRBV7-6,.
TGTGCCAGCAGCTACGGTGCAGGACAGGGAACTGAAGCTTTCTTT,CASSYGAGQGTEAFF,TRBJ1-1,TRBD1,TRBV7-9,few
TGTGCCAGCAGCTTGTTCGAAGCCCCCACCGGGGAGCTGTTTTTT,CASSLFEAPTGELFF,TRBJ2-2,.,TRBV5-4,few
TGTGCCAGCAGCCACGAACGAGGTCCCGGGGAGCAGTACTTC,CASSHERGPGEQYF,TRBJ2-7,.,TRBV4-2,few
TGTGCCAGCAGTGGCCCGAACACCGGGGAGCTGTTTTTT,CASSGPNTGELFF,TRBJ2-2,.,TRBV27,.
TGTGCCAGCAGCTTAGCGGGACAGGGGCTCGAGCAGTACTTC,CASSLAGQGLEQYF,TRBJ2-7,TRBD1,TRBV7-9,.
TGTGCCAGTAGTACACGGGGGGTCCGAGCCAAAAACATTCAGTACTTC,CASSTRGVRAKNIQYF,TRBJ2-4,TRBD2,TRBV19,once
TGTGCCACCCACCTTAGCGGGGCCTACAATGAGCAGTTCTTC,CATHLSGAYNEQFF,TRBJ2-1,TRBD2,TRBV11-2,.
TGTGCCAGCAGTGCTAGATTGGACACCGGGGAGCTGTTTTTT,CASSARLDTGELFF,TRBJ2-2,.,TRBV6-1,.
TGTGCCAGCAGAAAAACCGGGACAATGATCAATCAGCCCCAGCATTTT,CASRKTGTMINQPQHF,TRBJ1-5,.,TRBV27,.
TGTGCCAGCAAAACAGGGGGCATTATCTACGAGCAGTACTTC,CASKTGGIIYEQYF,TRBJ2-7,TRBD1,TRBV28,.
TGTGCCAGCAGTGAAGGAGTGAACCCGGGGGCTGTCACCGGGGAGCTGTTTTTT,CASSEGVNPGAVTGELFF,TRBJ2-2,.,TRBV25-1,.
TGTGCCAGCAGCTTGCTTCAGGTCGCCAGCGAGCAGTACTTC,CASSLLQVASEQYF,TRBJ2-7,.,TRBV7-8,.
TGTGCCAGCAGCCCCAACCCTGGACTAGCGGGAGATCGGTACAATGAGCAGTTCTTC,CASSPNPGLAGDRYNEQFF,TRBJ2-1,TRBD2,TRBV11-2,.
TGTGCCAGTAGTTCTACAGGGAACTCCTACGAGCAGTACTTC,CASSSTGNSYEQYF,TRBJ2-7,.,TRBV19,few
TGTGCCAGCAGTGAGGGGGGAGGGACTTTCTACGAGCAGTACTTC,CASSEGGGTFYEQYF,TRBJ2-7,TRBD2,TRBV6-1,.
TGTGCCAGCAATCCTCAGGGACAGGTCACCGGGGAGCTGTTTTTT,CASNPQGQVTGELFF,TRBJ2-2,TRBD1,TRBV2,.
TGTGCCAGCAGCTCGCCGGGACAGGGGGAAGAGACCCAGTACTTC,CASSSPGQGEETQYF,TRBJ2-5,TRBD1,TRBV5-4,few
TGTGCCAGCGCCTCCCAATCCCAGGGATTT,CASASQSQGF,TRBJ1-1,.,TRBV28,.
TGTGCCAGCAGCCCGTCGACAGGGAACACTGAAGCTTTCTTT,CASSPSTGNTEAFF,TRBJ1-1,.,TRBV9,.
TGTGCCAGCAGCTTGAGGGGTTTTCGCACAGATACGCAGTATTTT,CASSLRGFRTDTQYF,TRBJ2-3,.,TRBV11-2,.
TGTGCCAGCTCACCAACTGGACTAGCGGGAGGGCCTGCCGGGGAGCTGTTTTTT,CASSPTGLAGGPAGELFF,TRBJ2-2,TRBD2,TRBV18,.
TGTGCCAGCTCACCCCAGGCTGTAGTCTACGAGCAGTACTTC,CASSPQAVVYEQYF,TRBJ2-7,.,TRBV18,.
TGTGCCACCAGCAGAGATGGGGGGACTAAGGCTTTCTTT,CATSRDGGTKAFF,TRBJ1-1,.,TRBV15,once
TGTGCCAGCAGTGAAGTGCTGGAGACCCAGTACTTC,CASSEVLETQYF,TRBJ2-5,.,TRBV2,.
TGTGCCAGCAGAGGTTCAAGGATCGCCTACGAGCAGTACTTC,CASRGSRIAYEQYF,TRBJ2-7,.,TRBV6-1,.
TGTGCCAGCAGCCCCAGGACAGGGTTTGGTCAGCCCCAGCATTTT,CASSPRTGFGQPQHF,TRBJ1-5,TRBD1,TRBV7-2,.
TGCGCCAGCAGCCCAGGACTAGCGGGAGGTGGGGAGACCCAGTACTTC,CASSPGLAGGGETQYF,TRBJ2-5,TRBD2,TRBV5-1,.
TGTGCCAGCAGTTCCCGGGGACAGATTAACACTGAAGCTTTCTTT,CASSSRGQINTEAFF,TRBJ1-1,TRBD1,TRBV27,once
TGCGCCAGCGGGCAAGCTGATACGCAGTATTTT,CASGQADTQYF,TRBJ2-3,.,TRBV10-2,few
TGTGCCAGCAGCACCGGGACTAGCGGGAGGTTCAATGAGCAGTTCTTC,CASSTGTSGRFNEQFF,TRBJ2-1,TRBD2,TRBV9,.
TGTGCCATCACGTCGGCAGCATCCTACGAGCAGTACTTC,CAITSAASYEQYF,TRBJ2-7,.,TRBV10-3,.